This entry is about one TCR beta chain. Its specificity is not known. V trimming: 4 bases; J trimming: 10 bases; junction bases outside the gene matches: 5. The germline CDR1 and CDR2 sequences are MNHEY and SMNVEV (reference sequence). CDR3 length equals 14 residues. These data are taken from a study of glioma-infiltrating T cells. The iRepertoire nested amplicon-rescue multiplex PCR amplified TCR alpha and beta CDR3s from RNA. Tissue mRNA or PBMC total RNA, 100-400 ng, went into one-step reverse transcription and amplification. TCRdb itself ran the multiplex PCR reads through MiXCR, one entry per CDR3 protein. The sample yields more than 100,000 distinct CDR3 sequences, around 28% seen once. Overall study results and limits: CDR3 overlap between tissue and blood was very small. Gliomas, especially low-grade, showed above-expected tissue-blood divergence; non-neoplastic patients showed below.

The receptor was derived from a human donor with low-grade glioma or glioblastoma, undergoing nonglioma brain surgery, or in good health (not recorded which). The rearrangement uses TRBV27 and TRBJ2-1; 12 nucleotides match TRBD2. Sequenced sample: glioma tissue, nonneoplastic brain tissue, or PBMCs (not recorded which). The CDR3 reads CASSSGLAGWEQFF. The CDR3 DNA reads TGTGCCAGCAGTTCTGGACTAGCGGGGTGGGAGCAGTTCTTC.